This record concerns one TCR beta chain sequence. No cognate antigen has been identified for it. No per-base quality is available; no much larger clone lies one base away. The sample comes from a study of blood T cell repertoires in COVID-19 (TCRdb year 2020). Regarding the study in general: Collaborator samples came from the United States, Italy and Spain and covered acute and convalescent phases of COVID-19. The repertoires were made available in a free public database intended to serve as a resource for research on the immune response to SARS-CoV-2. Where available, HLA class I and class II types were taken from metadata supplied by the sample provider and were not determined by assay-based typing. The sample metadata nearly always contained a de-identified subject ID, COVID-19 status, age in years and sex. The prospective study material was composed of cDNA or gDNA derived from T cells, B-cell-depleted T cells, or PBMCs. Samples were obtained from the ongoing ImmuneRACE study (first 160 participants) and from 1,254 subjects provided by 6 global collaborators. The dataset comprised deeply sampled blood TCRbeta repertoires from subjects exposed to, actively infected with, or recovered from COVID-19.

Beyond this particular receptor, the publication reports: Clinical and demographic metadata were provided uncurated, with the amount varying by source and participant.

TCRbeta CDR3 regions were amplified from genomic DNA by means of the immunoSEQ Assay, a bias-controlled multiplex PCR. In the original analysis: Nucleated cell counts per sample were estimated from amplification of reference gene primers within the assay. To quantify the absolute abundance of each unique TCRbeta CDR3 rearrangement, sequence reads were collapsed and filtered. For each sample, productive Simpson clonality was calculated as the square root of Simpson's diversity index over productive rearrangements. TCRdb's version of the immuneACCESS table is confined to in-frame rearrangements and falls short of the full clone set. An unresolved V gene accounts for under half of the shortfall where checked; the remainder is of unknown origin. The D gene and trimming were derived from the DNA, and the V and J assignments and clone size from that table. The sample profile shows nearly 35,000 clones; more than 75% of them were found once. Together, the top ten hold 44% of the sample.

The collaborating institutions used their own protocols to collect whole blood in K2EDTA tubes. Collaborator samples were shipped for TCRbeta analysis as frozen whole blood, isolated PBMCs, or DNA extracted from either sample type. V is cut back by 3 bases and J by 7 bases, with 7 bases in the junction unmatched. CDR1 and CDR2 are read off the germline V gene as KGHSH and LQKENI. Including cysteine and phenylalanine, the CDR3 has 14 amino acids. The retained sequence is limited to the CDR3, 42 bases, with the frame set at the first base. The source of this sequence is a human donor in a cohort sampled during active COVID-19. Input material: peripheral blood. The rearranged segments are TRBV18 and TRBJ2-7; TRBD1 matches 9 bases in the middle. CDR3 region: CASSPRDRDGEQYF. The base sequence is TGTGCCAGCTCACCCCGGGACAGGGATGGGGAGCAGTACTTC. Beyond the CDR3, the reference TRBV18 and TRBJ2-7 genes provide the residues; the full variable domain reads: NAGVMQNPRHLVRRRGQEARLRCSPMKGHSHVYWYRQLPEEGLKFMVYLQKENIIDESGMPKERFSAEFPKEGPSILRIQQVVRGDSAAYFCASSPRDRDGEQYFGPGTRLTVT.